This TCR beta chain derives from a study of T cell repertoires in cytomegalovirus infection. Across the whole study: Recently identified HLA-C-restricted CMV epitopes and well-studied HLA-B-restricted CMV epitopes were used by the study. CMV infection and matching HLA type were both indicated by public TCR beta signatures.

TCRdb re-called the reads with MiXCR, one entry per CDR3 protein. The repertoire includes about 830,000 distinct CDR3 sequences, approximately 29% of them detected once, and around 11% sits in the top ten. As for this clonotype: Its antigen is unidentified.

The V segment lost 2 bases and the J segment 1 base; nucleotides outside the gene matches: 19. CDR1 and CDR2 from the germline V gene are MNHNS and SASEGT. This CDR3 spans 20 amino acids. Sequencing was performed on cultured CD8+ T cells from PBMCs, taken from culture after CMV antigen stimulation. The TCR comes from a human donor in good health (CMV status not recorded). Some clones in this sample may be carry-over from other donors' samples. V usage is TRBV6-1 and J usage is TRBJ2-7; 8 bases are shared with TRBD1. CDR3 bases: TGTGCCAGCAGTGAAAATAGTAGGGGAGGACAGGGAATTTGGTCCTACGAGCAGTACGTC. Its translation: CASSENSRGGQGIWSYEQYV.